One sample yielded the 23 T cell receptor beta chains listed below, sequenced in a study of blood T cell repertoires in COVID-19. Here immunoSEQ multiplex PCR was the method, and the copy in TCRdb shows in-frame clones only, minus some. The table includes roughly 230,000 clones, about 83% detected once. Sequenced input: peripheral blood. The receptors here all came from a man aged 40-49 years with active or convalescent COVID-19.

V and J are TRBV12-5 and TRBJ1-6; D is possibly TRBD1 (5 bases). Germline values: CDR1 LGHNT, CDR2 FRNRAP. V was pared by 1 base and J by 7 bases, with 11 bases between. The CDR3 is 15 residues long. Written as DNA, the CDR3 is TGTGCTAGTGGTTTGGACCCGACAGCGAATTCACCCCTCCACTTT. Translating gives CASGLDPTANSPLHF. Variable domain in full (rest from reference TRBV12-5 and TRBJ1-6): DARVTQTPRHKVTEMGQEVTMRCQPILGHNTVFWYRQTMMQGLELLAYFRNRAPLDDSGMPKDRFSAEMPDATLATLKIQPSEPRDSAVYFCASGLDPTANSPLHFGNGTRLTVT.

The chain employs TRBV5-1 and TRBJ1-4, with a possible D match to TRBD1 (6 bases). Deletions cut 0 bases from V and 0 bases from J, with 12 bases between. The germline V gene encodes CDR1 SGHRS and CDR2 YFSETQ. This CDR3 is built from 17 residues. The CDR3 DNA reads as TGCGCCAGCAGCTTGGGACAGGCCGATGCAACTAATGAAAAACTGTTTTTT. Protein sequence: CASSLGQADATNEKLFF.

V gene TRBV9 combines with J gene TRBJ2-7; 10 positions match TRBD1. Germline V gene data show CDR1 as SGDLS and CDR2 as YYNGEE. CDR3 length: 15 amino acids. V shed 4 bases and J 2 bases; nucleotides not matched to a gene: 6. CDR3 residues: CASSSEGQGTYEQYF. The DNA of the CDR3 is TGTGCCAGCAGCTCTGAGGGACAGGGGACCTACGAGCAGTACTTC.

V and J are TRBV12-5 and TRBJ2-2; D unresolved. This CDR3 region has 14 residues. V dropped 6 bases and J dropped 5 bases, with 13 bases sitting between them. Per the germline V gene, CDR1 is LGHNT and CDR2 is FRNRAP. The CDR3 region is CASGLRGQTGELFF. CDR3 bases: TGTGCTAGTGGCCTCCGTGGCCAGACCGGGGAGCTGTTTTTT. The variable domain in full, completed from reference TRBV12-5 and TRBJ2-2, reads DARVTQTPRHKVTEMGQEVTMRCQPILGHNTVFWYRQTMMQGLELLAYFRNRAPLDDSGMPKDRFSAEMPDATLATLKIQPSEPRDSAVYFCASGLRGQTGELFFGEGSRLTVL.

The chain uses TRBV12-5 and TRBJ1-1; 11 bases fit TRBD1. V trimming: 5 bases; J trimming: 5 bases; junction bases outside the gene matches: 4. From germline, CDR1 is LGHNT and CDR2 FRNRAP. CDR3 length equals 14 residues. CDR3 in DNA: TGTGCTAGTGGTACCGGACAGGGGGCGACTGAAGCTTTCTTT. This gives the protein CASGTGQGATEAFF.

J is TRBJ1-6 and V is TRBV7-9; TRBD1 matches at 7 bases. CDR3 size: 16 residues. V was clipped by 5 bases and J by 1 base; unmatched bases: 5. The germline V gene has CDR1 SEHNR and CDR2 FQNEAQ (reference sequence). CDR3 amino acids: CASSLDRLSYNSPLHF. CDR3 bases: TGTGCCAGCAGCCTGGACAGGCTTTCCTATAATTCACCCCTCCACTTT. The variable domain in full, with the rest retrieved from reference TRBV7-9 and TRBJ1-6, is DTGVSQNPRHKITKRGQNVTFRCDPISEHNRLYWYRQTLGQGPEFLTYFQNEAQLEKSRLLSDRFSAERPKGSFSTLEIQRTEQGDSAMYLCASSLDRLSYNSPLHFGNGTRLTVT.

This clone was found once. V usage is TRBV18 and J usage is TRBJ1-1; TRBD1 aligns across 8 bases. V lost 3 bases to trimming and J lost 3 bases; unmatched junction nucleotides: 6. The CDR3 is 15 amino acids. Germline values: CDR1 KGHSH, CDR2 LQKENI. CDR3 sequence: CASSPYTGGDTEAFF. CDR3 bases: TGTGCCAGCTCACCTTATACAGGGGGAGACACTGAAGCTTTCTTT.

This chain joins TRBV2 and TRBJ2-7; D perhaps matches TRBD2 (6 bases). Trimming left V 2 bases short and J 1 base short, with 9 bases between. Germline V gives CDR1 SNHLY, CDR2 FYNNEI. This CDR3 is 14 amino acids long. CDR3 protein: CASSETGSSYEQYF. The DNA for the CDR3 is TGTGCCAGCAGTGAAACCGGGAGTTCCTACGAGCAGTACTTC. Supplemented by reference TRBV2 and TRBJ2-7, the full variable domain reads EPEVTQTPSHQVTQMGQEVILRCVPISNHLYFYWYRQILGQKVEFLVSFYNNEISEKSEIFDDQFSVERPDGSNFTLKIRSTKLEDSAMYFCASSETGSSYEQYFGPGTRLTVT.

V is TRBV19 and J is TRBJ1-6; TRBD1 aligns across 8 bases. The CDR3 runs to 15 residues. Germline CDR1 LNHDA, CDR2 SQIVND (reference sequence). V was clipped by 2 bases and J by 7 bases; unmatched bases: 4. The DNA of the CDR3 is TGTGCCAGTAGTATATCCGGACAGGGAAATTCACCCCTCCACTTT. Residues: CASSISGQGNSPLHF.

This clone was counted a few times. The junction does not match germline at one end; this may be a read error. The chain is built from TRBV7-7 and TRBJ2-5; a possible D gene is TRBD2 (6 bases). Germline V gene lookup returns CDR1 SSHAT and CDR2 FNYEAQ (reference sequence). The CDR3 contains 15 residues. As DNA, the CDR3 is TGTGCTAGCAGCTTTGGATTAGCGGAACAAGAGACCCAGTACTTC. Its protein product is CASSFGLAEQETQYF.

The rearrangement links TRBV13 to TRBJ2-1, with unresolved D. The germline gives CDR1 PRHDT, CDR2 FYEKMQ (reference sequence). The CDR3 extends over 14 amino acids. The V end was cut by 5 bases, the J end by 8 bases, with 16 bases between. CDR3 protein: CASSPKRVVDEQFF. The CDR3 bases are TGTGCCAGCAGCCCAAAGAGAGTGGTCGATGAGCAGTTCTTC.

The V gene is TRBV5-5, the J gene TRBJ2-1; 11 positions match TRBD2. The CDR3 is made up of 15 amino acids. Looked up from germline, CDR1 is SGHKS and CDR2 is YYEKEE (reference sequence). The junction had 3 bases not matched to a gene; V was cut back by 5 bases and J by 2 bases. CDR3 bases: TGTGCCAGCAGTATACTAGCGGGAGCCTACAATGAGCAGTTCTTC. The encoded protein is CASSILAGAYNEQFF.

The chain carries TRBV13 and TRBJ1-6, with D possibly being TRBD1 (5 bases). V was pared by 10 bases and J by 14 bases, with 21 bases between. The CDR3 has 13 amino acids. Per the germline V gene, CDR1 is PRHDT and CDR2 is FYEKMQ (reference sequence). For the CDR3, the DNA is TGTGCCACTCGGTCCAGGGCTATTGAGGCCCTCCACTTT. Translation gives CATRSRAIEALHF.

This chain connects TRBV6-2 or TRBV6-3 to TRBJ2-5; unclear D gene. From germline, CDR1 is MNHEY and CDR2 SVGEGT. This CDR3 contains 14 residues. V was trimmed by 0 bases and J by 2 bases, leaving 7 bases between them. The CDR3 DNA is TGTGCCAGCAGTTACTCGCCAGGTCAAGAGACCCAGTACTTC. Translated, it gives CASSYSPGQETQYF.

This clone has only a few counts. The chain carries TRBV6-2 or TRBV6-3 and TRBJ1-2, with D tentatively TRBD1 (6 bases). The ends were cut back, 6 bases at V and 6 bases at J, with 20 bases in the middle. The length of the CDR3 is 15 residues. The germline V gene has CDR1 MNHEY and CDR2 SVGEGT. CDR3 protein: CASSRRDTQRNGYTF. For the CDR3, the DNA is TGTGCCAGCAGCCGCAGGGACACACAGAGAAATGGCTACACCTTC.

V usage is TRBV9 and J usage is TRBJ2-2, with TRBD2 as a possible D gene (6 bases). Germline assignment: CDR1 SGDLS and CDR2 YYNGEE. This CDR3 has 16 amino acids. Deletions cut 4 bases from V and 6 bases from J, with 19 bases between. The CDR3: CASSLPSDVRSGELFF. CDR3 bases: TGTGCCAGCAGCCTCCCTAGCGATGTCCGGTCCGGGGAGCTGTTTTTT.

The chain links TRBV5-5 to TRBJ2-7, with D unresolved. The CDR3 covers 11 residues. The V end lost 2 bases, the J end lost 5 bases, and 5 bases lay between the germline ends. CDR1 is SGHKS and CDR2 is YYEKEE in the germline V gene (reference sequence). CDR3 in DNA: TGTGCCAGCAGCTTTAGCCACGAGCAGTACTTC. Its protein product is CASSFSHEQYF.

The genes are TRBV28 and TRBJ1-1, with D hard to call. Germline V gives CDR1 MDHEN, CDR2 SYDVKM. This CDR3 region has 10 residues. The V gene lost 5 bases and the J gene lost 10 bases, with 8 bases spanning the gap. As DNA, the CDR3 is TGTGCCAGCAGTAGTGGAGGAGCTTTCTTT. This translates into CASSSGGAFF.

V usage is TRBV27 and J usage is TRBJ2-3; D may be TRBD2 (7 bases). Germline V gene sequence: CDR1 MNHEY, CDR2 SMNVEV (reference sequence). V was cut by 7 bases and J by 3 bases, with 17 bases left in between. The CDR3 contains 15 residues. The CDR3 region is CASKRGRGRTDTQYF. DNA for the CDR3: TGTGCCAGCAAAAGGGGGAGGGGTCGGACAGATACGCAGTATTTT.

The chain employs TRBV6-5 and TRBJ2-2; 12 positions agree with TRBD2. CDR1 is MNHEY and CDR2 is SVGAGI in the germline V gene. V dropped 6 bases and J dropped 5; count of bases not matched to a gene: 4. This CDR3 region has 15 residues. CDR3 nucleotides: TGTGCCAGCAGCCCCACTAGCGGGGGGACCGGGGAGCTGTTTTTT. Translation gives CASSPTSGGTGELFF.

This clone was observed a few times. The chain joins TRBV10-3 to TRBJ1-1; 7 nucleotides agree with TRBD1. The CDR3 is made up of 15 amino acids. The junction had 9 bases not matched to a gene; V was cut back by 6 bases and J by 2 bases. Germline V gene lookup returns CDR1 ENHRY and CDR2 SYGVKD. CDR3: CAIRATGTANTEAFF. CDR3 sequence (DNA): TGTGCCATCAGGGCTACCGGGACAGCTAACACTGAAGCTTTCTTT.

This sequence joins TRBV12-3 or TRBV12-4 and TRBJ2-1, with D uncertain. The V and J ends lost 3 bases and 6 bases respectively, with 9 bases between them. This CDR3 has 13 residues. CDR3 region: CASSFLPSNEQFF. CDR3 nucleotide sequence: TGTGCCAGCAGTTTCCTTCCCTCCAATGAGCAGTTCTTC.

This clone was observed once. The chain has TRBV19 and TRBJ1-4, with D maybe TRBD1 (6 bases). Germline-derived CDR1 and CDR2 are LNHDA and SQIVND (reference sequence). This CDR3 contains 13 residues. V was pared by 6 bases and J by 8 bases, with 13 bases between. The CDR3 bases are TGTGCCAGTAGCCAACAGGGTGGGGAAAAACTGTTTTTT. Translating gives CASSQQGGEKLFF.